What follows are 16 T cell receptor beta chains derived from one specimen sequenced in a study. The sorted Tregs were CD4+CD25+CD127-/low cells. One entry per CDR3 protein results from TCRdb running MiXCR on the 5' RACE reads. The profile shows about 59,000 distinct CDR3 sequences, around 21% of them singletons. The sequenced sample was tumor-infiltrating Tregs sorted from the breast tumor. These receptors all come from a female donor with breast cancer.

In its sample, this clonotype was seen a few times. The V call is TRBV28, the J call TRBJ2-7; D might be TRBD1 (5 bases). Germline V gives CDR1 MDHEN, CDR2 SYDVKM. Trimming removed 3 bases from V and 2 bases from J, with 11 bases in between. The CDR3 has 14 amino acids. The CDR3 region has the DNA TGTGCCAGCAGTTTGGTTACAGGTCCCTACGAGCAGTACTTC. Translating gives CASSLVTGPYEQYF.

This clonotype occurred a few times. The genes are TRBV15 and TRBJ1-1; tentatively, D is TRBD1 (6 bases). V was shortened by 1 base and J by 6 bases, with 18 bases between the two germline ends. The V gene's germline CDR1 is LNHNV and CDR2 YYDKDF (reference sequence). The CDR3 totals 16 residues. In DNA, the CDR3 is TGTGCCACCAGCAGAGGGGGGGCCAACGTCCCTTCTGAAGCTTTCTTT. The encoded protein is CATSRGGANVPSEAFF. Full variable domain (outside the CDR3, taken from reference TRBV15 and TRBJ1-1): DAMVIQNPRYQVTQFGKPVTLSCSQTLNHNVMYWYQQKSSQAPKLLFHYYDKDFNNEADTPDNFQSRRPNTSFCFLDIRSPGLGDTAMYLCATSRGGANVPSEAFFGQGTRLTVV.

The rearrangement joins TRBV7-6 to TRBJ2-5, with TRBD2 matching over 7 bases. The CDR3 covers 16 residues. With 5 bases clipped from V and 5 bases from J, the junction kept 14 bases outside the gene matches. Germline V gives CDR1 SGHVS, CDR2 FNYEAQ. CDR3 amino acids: CASSQTVGFGGETQYF. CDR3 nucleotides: TGTGCCAGCAGCCAGACTGTGGGGTTCGGGGGGGAGACCCAGTACTTC.

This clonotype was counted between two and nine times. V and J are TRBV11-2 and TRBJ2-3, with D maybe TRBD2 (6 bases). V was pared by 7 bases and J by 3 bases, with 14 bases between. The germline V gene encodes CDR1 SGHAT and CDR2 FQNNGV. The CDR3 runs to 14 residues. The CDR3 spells CASTPVGRTDTQYF. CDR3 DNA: TGTGCCAGCACTCCGGTAGGGAGGACAGATACGCAGTATTTT.

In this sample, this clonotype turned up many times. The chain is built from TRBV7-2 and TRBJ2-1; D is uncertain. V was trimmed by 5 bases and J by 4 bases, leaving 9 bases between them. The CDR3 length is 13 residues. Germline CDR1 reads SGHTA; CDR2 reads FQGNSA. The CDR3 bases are TGTGCCAGCAGCCCCCCTGTGTACAATGAGCAGTTCTTC. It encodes CASSPPVYNEQFF.

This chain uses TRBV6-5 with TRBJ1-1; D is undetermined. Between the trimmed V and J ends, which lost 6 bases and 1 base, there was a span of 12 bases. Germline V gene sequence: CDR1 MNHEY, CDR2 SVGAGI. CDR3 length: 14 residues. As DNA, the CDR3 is TGTGCCAGCAGAACGGGATTCCCGAACACTGAAGCTTTCTTT. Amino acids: CASRTGFPNTEAFF.

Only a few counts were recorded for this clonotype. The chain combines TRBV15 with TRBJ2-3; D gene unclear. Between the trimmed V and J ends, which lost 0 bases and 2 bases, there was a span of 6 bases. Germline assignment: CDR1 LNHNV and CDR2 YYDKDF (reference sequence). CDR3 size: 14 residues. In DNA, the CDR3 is TGTGCCACCAGCAGAGACAAAATCACAGATACGCAGTATTTT. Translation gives CATSRDKITDTQYF.

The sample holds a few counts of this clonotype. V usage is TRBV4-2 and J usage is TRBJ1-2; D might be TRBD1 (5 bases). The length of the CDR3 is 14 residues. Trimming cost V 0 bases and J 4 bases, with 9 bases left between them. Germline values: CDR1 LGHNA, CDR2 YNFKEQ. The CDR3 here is CASSQDGGPYGYTF. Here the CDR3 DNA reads TGTGCCAGCAGCCAAGACGGGGGACCCTATGGCTACACCTTC.

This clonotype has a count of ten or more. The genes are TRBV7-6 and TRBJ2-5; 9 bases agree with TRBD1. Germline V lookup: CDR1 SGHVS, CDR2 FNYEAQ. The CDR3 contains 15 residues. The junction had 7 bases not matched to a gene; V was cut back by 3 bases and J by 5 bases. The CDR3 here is CASSFATGGSETQYF. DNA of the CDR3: TGTGCCAGCAGCTTCGCGACAGGGGGATCGGAGACCCAGTACTTC.

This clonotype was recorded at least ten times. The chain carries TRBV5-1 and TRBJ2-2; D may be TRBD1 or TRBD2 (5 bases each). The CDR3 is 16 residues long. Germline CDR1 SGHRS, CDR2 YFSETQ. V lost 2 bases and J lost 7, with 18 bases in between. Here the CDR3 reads CASSLTDTEGNGELFF. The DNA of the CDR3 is TGCGCCAGCAGCTTAACTGACACCGAGGGGAACGGGGAGCTGTTTTTT.

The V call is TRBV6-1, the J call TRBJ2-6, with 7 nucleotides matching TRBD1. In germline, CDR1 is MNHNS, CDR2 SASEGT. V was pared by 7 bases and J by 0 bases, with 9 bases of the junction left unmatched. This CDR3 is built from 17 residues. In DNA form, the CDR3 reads TGTGCCAGCAATCCGGGACAGCTGAGCTCTGGGGCCAACGTCCTGACTTTC. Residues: CASNPGQLSSGANVLTF.

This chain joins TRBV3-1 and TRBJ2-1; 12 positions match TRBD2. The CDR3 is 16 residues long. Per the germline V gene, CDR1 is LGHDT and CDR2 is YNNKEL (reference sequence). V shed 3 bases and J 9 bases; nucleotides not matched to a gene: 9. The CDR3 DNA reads TGTGCCAGCAGCCACACAACTAGCGGGAGGTATGGTGAGCAGTTCTTC. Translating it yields CASSHTTSGRYGEQFF.

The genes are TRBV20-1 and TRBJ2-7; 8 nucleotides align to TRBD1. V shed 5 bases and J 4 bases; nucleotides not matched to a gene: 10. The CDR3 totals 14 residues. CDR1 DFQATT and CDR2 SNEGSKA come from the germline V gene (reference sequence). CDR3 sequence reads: CSAASRDRQYEQYF. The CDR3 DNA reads TGCAGTGCTGCAAGTCGGGACAGGCAATACGAGCAGTACTTC.

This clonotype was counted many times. The CDR3 loop is CASSPNEVGELFF. Here the CDR3 DNA reads TGTGCCAGCAGTCCTAATGAGGTTGGGGAGCTGTTTTTT. J is TRBJ2-2 and V is TRBV12-3 or TRBV12-4; D gene uncertain. V was clipped by 5 bases and J by 8 bases, with 12 bases between them. The CDR3 loop spans 13 amino acids.

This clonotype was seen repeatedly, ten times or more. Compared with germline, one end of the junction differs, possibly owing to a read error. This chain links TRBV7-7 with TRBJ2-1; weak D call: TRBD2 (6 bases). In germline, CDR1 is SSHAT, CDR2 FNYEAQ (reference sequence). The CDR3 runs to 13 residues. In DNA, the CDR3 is TGTGCTAGCAGCTTTGGAGGGTTGAATGAGCAGTTCTTC. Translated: CASSFGGLNEQFF.

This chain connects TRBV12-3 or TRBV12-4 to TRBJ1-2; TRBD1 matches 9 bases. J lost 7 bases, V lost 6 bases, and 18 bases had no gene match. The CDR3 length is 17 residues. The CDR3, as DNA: TGTGCCAGCAGGGACATCTACAGGGGGCGCGGATTTCTTGGCTACACCTTC. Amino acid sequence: CASRDIYRGRGFLGYTF.